The present T cell receptor (beta chain) was sequenced within a study of neurological immune-mediated disorders. TCRdb processed the 5' RACE reads anew with MiXCR; each CDR3 protein has one entry. Of 50,000 to 65,000 distinct CDR3 sequences in the sample, approximately 3.8% were seen once. The table lists this clonotype with many counts. The CDR3 is 13 amino acids. Per germline, CDR1 MRHNA and CDR2 SNTAGT. Trimming shortened V by 3 bases and J by 1 base, and 5 bases separated the two germline ends. Source material was 2 million unsorted PBMCs, stored at -80 °C in RNAlater. What was sequenced was PBMCs. The TCR originated in a man aged 25-45 years with multiple sclerosis. The chain combines TRBV6-4 with TRBJ2-3; the D gene could be TRBD1 or TRBD2 (5 bases each). This CDR3 reads CASSEGGTDTQYF. The CDR3 nucleotides are TGTGCCAGCAGTGAGGGGGGCACAGATACGCAGTATTTT.